This TCR beta chain was profiled in a study of blood T cell repertoires in COVID-19. Study-level information: Samples taken during acute and convalescent COVID-19 were collected in the United States, Italy and Spain. In each case, the material was cDNA or gDNA derived from T cells, B-cell-depleted T cells, or PBMCs.

The CDR3 length is 14 residues. Germline V CDR1 and CDR2: SQVTM, ANQGSEA. Trimming took off 3 bases at V and 0 bases at J, with 9 bases between the two ends. The method was immunoSEQ multiplex PCR; TCRdb's version includes in-frame clones alone and lacks a portion of them. The profile shows more than 350,000 clones, around 87% of them singletons. This clonotype was sampled from a woman in her 30s with COVID-19, enrolled during active disease. The gene calls are TRBV29-1 and TRBJ2-1, with D possibly matching TRBD1 (6 bases). The specimen sequenced was peripheral blood. CDR3 nucleotides: TGCAGCGTTGACCAGGGGCCCTCCTACAATGAGCAGTTCTTC. It translates to CSVDQGPSYNEQFF.